The clone carrying this T cell receptor beta chain appeared a single time. Its cognate antigen is unknown. The data were obtained in a study of shared clonotypes between healthy human individuals. Findings and caveats of the study: Larger estimated richness was generally recorded for naive subsets relative to memory subsets. Clonotypes shared by all four donors outscored non-shared clonotypes in generation probability.

The data were produced by immunoSEQ multiplex PCR, yet TCRdb's version contains in-frame clones alone and is incomplete. The data contain millions of clones, 93% of them seen just once; the ten biggest clones take up under 2%. The naive CD8 fraction comprised CD45RO-negative cells positively selected for CCR7 and excluded terminally differentiated effector memory CD45RA+ cells. HIV-negative, healthy adults without recent acute infections or vaccinations were the donors. The germline gives CDR1 MNHEY, CDR2 SMNVEV (reference sequence). This CDR3 contains 14 residues. The ends were cut back, 7 bases at V and 2 bases at J, with 15 bases in the middle.

The material sequenced was naive CD8+ T cells from PBMCs. The V gene is TRBV27, the J gene TRBJ2-7; D not resolved. This TCR was sampled from a man younger than 35 in good health. Some clones in this sample may be carry-over from other donors' samples. The CDR3 sequence: CASTRVEPTYEQYF. CDR3 DNA sequence: TGTGCCAGCACTAGGGTGGAACCTACCTACGAGCAGTACTTC.